What follows is one T cell receptor (beta chain) and its context. CDR1 is MNHEY and CDR2 is SVGAGI in the germline V gene. The J segment lost 3 bases and the V segment lost 3 bases, leaving 2 bases of the junction unmatched. The CDR3 has 13 residues. These data come from a study of T-cell memory formation after mild COVID-19. TCRdb re-called the 5' RACE reads with MiXCR, one entry per CDR3 protein. The sample shows 100,000 to 150,000 distinct CDR3 sequences, roughly 15% of them seen only once. Sequences were obtained from PBMCs or a T cell subset sorted from them (not recorded which). The chain uses TRBV6-5 and TRBJ2-7; 7 nucleotides align to TRBD1. The receptor comes from an adult woman who had mild COVID-19 (a few samples of this study predate the infection). Cell type and time point are not known. The chain's CDR3 is CASSYNRGYEQYF. In DNA, the CDR3 is TGTGCCAGCAGTTATAACAGGGGCTACGAGCAGTACTTC.